This TCR beta chain derives from a study of blood T cell repertoires in COVID-19. On the study more broadly: Sites in the United States, Italy and Spain provided acute and convalescent COVID-19 samples. T cells, B-cell-depleted T cells, or PBMCs supplied cDNA or gDNA.

How the authors handled the data: It was from reference gene primer amplification that nucleated cell counts were estimated. The data were produced by immunoSEQ multiplex PCR, yet TCRdb's version contains in-frame clones alone and is incomplete. V and J calls and clone size are given by that table; D and trimming were obtained from the DNA. The sample has tens of thousands of clones, around 84% seen once. The CDR3 is made up of 16 amino acids. The trim removed 5 bases at V and 6 bases at J, leaving 11 bases unmatched. The germline V gene has CDR1 KGHSH and CDR2 LQKENI. V is TRBV18 and J is TRBJ2-1; 9 nucleotides line up with TRBD2. The TCR was taken from a man between 50 and 59 years old with acute or convalescent COVID-19. The sample was peripheral blood. The CDR3 reads CASSAGTSFGGNEQFF. Here the CDR3 DNA reads TGTGCCAGCTCAGCCGGGACTAGCTTTGGTGGCAATGAGCAGTTCTTC.